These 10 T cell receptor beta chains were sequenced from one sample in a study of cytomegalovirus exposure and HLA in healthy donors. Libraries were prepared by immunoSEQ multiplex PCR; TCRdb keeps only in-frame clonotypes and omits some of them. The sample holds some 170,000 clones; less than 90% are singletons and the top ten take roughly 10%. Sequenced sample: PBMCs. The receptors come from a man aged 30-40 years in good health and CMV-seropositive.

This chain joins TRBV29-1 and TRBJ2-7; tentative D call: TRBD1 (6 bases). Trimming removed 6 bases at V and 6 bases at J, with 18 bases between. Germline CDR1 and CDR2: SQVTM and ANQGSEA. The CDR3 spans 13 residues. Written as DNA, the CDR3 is TGCAGCGTCACCGACCAGGGGAGTCGCGAGCAGTACTTC. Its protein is CSVTDQGSREQYF.

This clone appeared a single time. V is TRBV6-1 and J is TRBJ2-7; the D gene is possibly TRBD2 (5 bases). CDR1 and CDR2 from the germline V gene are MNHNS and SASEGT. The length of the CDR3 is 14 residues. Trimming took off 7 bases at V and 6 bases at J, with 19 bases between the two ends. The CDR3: CASKGREGIAEQYF. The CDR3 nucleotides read TGTGCCAGCAAGGGCCGCGAGGGAATCGCCGAGCAGTACTTC.

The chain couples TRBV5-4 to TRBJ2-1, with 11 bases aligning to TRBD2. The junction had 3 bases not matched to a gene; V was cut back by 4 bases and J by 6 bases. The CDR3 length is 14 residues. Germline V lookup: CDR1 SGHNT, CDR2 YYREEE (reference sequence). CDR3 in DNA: TGTGCCAGCAGCATAACTAGCGGGAGCAATGAGCAGTTCTTC. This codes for CASSITSGSNEQFF.

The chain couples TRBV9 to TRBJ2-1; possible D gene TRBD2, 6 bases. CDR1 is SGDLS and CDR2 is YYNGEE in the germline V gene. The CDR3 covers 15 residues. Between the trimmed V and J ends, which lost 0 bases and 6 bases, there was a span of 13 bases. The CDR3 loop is CASSVGLGGRNEQFF. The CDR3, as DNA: TGTGCCAGCAGCGTAGGACTAGGTGGACGCAATGAGCAGTTCTTC.

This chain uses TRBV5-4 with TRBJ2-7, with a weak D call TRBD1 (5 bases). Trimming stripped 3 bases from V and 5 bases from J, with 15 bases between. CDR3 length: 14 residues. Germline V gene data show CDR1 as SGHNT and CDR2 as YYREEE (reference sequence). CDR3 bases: TGTGCCAGCAGCTCCGAAGTCATAGGGGACGAGCAGTACTTC. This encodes CASSSEVIGDEQYF.

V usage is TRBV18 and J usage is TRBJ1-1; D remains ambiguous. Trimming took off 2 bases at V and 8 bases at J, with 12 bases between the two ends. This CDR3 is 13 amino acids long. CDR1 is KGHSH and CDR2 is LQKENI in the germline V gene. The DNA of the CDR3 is TGTGCCAGCTCACCAGAAGGTGACTCCGAAGCTTTCTTT. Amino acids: CASSPEGDSEAFF.

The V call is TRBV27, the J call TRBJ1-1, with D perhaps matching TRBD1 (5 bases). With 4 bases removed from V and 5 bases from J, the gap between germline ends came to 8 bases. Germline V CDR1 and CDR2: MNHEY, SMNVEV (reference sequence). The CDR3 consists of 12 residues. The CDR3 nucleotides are TGTGCCAGCAGTTCGGGACTTACTGAAGCTTTCTTT. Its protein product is CASSSGLTEAFF.

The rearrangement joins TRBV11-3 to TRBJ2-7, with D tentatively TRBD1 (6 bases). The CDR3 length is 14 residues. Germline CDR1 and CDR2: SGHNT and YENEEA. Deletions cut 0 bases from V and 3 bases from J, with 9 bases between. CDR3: CASSLDEDSYEQYF. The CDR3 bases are TGTGCCAGCAGCTTAGATGAGGACAGCTACGAGCAGTACTTC.

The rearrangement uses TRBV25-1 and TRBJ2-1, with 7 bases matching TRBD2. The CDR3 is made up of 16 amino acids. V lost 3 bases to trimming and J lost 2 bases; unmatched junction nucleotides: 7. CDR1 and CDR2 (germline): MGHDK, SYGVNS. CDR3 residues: CASSEVLAEPYNEQFF. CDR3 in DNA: TGTGCCAGCAGTGAGGTTCTAGCGGAACCCTACAATGAGCAGTTCTTC.

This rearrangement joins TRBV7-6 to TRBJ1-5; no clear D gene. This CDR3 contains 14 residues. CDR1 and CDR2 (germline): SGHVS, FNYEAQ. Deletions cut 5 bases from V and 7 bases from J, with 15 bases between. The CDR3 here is CASSPGVGGQPQHF. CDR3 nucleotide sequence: TGTGCCAGCAGCCCCGGCGTCGGAGGGCAGCCCCAGCATTTT. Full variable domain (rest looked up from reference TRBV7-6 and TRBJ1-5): GAGVSQSPRYKVTKRGQDVALRCDPISGHVSLYWYRQALGQGPEFLTYFNYEAQQDKSGLPNDRFSAERPEGSISTLTIQRTEQRDSAMYRCASSPGVGGQPQHFGDGTRLSIL.